Below are 14 T cell receptor beta chains sequenced from a single sample in a study of regulatory T cells in long-lasting Graves disease. Arm-PCR of CDR3 regions and iRepertoire HTBI primers were the basis on which TCR beta libraries were built. One entry per CDR3 protein results from TCRdb running MiXCR on the multiplex PCR reads. The repertoire has about 440,000 distinct CDR3 sequences, 15% of them found once; the top ten carry over 15%. The time point is: newly diagnosed GD, antithyroid drugs for less than 3 months. The authors made the TCR library using RNA they extracted from PBMCs. These data were likewise used in another study, on T cells in Graves' hyperthyroidism and ophthalmopathy.

This specimen consisted of peripheral blood mononuclear cells (PBMCs), obtained at new diagnosis, from a patient treated with antithyroid drugs. These receptors all stem from a woman aged 25 to 39 with Graves disease.

The table lists this clonotype with many counts. At one boundary the junction diverges from the germline segment, which might be a read error. The chain recombines TRBV5-1 with TRBJ2-7; D remains ambiguous. There are 12 residues in the CDR3. In germline, CDR1 is SGHRS, CDR2 YFSETQ. CDR3 sequence (DNA): TGTGCCAGCAGCTTGAATAATCAGGAGCAGTACTTC. Its protein is CASSLNNQEQYF.

The chain has TRBV6-9 and TRBJ1-5, with unresolved D. The CDR3 sequence is 15 residues long. Trimming removed 4 bases at V and 7 bases at J, with 17 bases between. Germline V gives CDR1 MNHGY, CDR2 SVAAGI. CDR3 loop: CASSSNRDSRQPQHF. CDR3 nucleotide sequence: TGTGCCAGCAGTTCCAACCGGGATAGTAGACAGCCCCAGCATTTT.

This rearrangement joins TRBV29-1 to TRBJ2-5, with D maybe TRBD2 (7 bases). Trimming shortened V by 2 bases and J by 7 bases, and 17 bases separated the two germline ends. The CDR3 runs 14 residues. Germline CDR1 SQVTM, CDR2 ANQGSEA. The chain's CDR3 is CSVERGAGEGTQYF. CDR3 in DNA: TGCAGCGTTGAAAGGGGGGCAGGGGAGGGGACCCAGTACTTC.

J is TRBJ1-5 and V is TRBV20-1, with TRBD1 matching 10 bases. Germline values: CDR1 DFQATT, CDR2 SNEGSKA (reference sequence). CDR3 length: 16 residues. Trimming removed 3 bases from V and 1 base from J; junction bases left unmatched: 6. The CDR3 region is CSARAWTGGSNQPQHF. Here the CDR3 DNA reads TGCAGTGCTAGGGCCTGGACAGGGGGGAGCAATCAGCCCCAGCATTTT.

The chain is built from TRBV29-1 and TRBJ2-3, with 10 bases lining up with TRBD2. Germline assignment: CDR1 SQVTM and CDR2 ANQGSEA. V lost 6 bases, J lost 4 bases, and 13 bases stayed unmatched. The CDR3 is made up of 16 amino acids. The CDR3 is CSVPDPLAGDADTQYF. CDR3 bases: TGCAGCGTCCCCGACCCCCTAGCGGGAGATGCAGATACGCAGTATTTT.

This clonotype was detected a few times. The chain has TRBV9 and TRBJ1-6; 7 nucleotides agree with TRBD1. The CDR3 length is 15 residues. J lost 13 bases, V lost 3 bases, and 13 bases had no gene match. Germline values: CDR1 SGDLS, CDR2 YYNGEE. CDR3 region: CASSGDRVRSSPLHF. CDR3 DNA sequence: TGTGCCAGCAGCGGCGACAGGGTCCGGAGTTCGCCCCTCCACTTT.

This chain uses TRBV5-6 with TRBJ2-2; TRBD2 agrees at 10 bases. V lost 3 bases and J lost 2; bases outside the gene matches: 7. The CDR3 sequence is 17 residues long. Germline values: CDR1 SGHDT, CDR2 YYEEEE. The CDR3 spells CASSWPSGSRNTGELFF. In nucleotides, the CDR3 is TGTGCCAGCAGCTGGCCTAGCGGGAGCAGAAACACCGGGGAGCTGTTTTTT.

V usage is TRBV5-6 and J usage is TRBJ2-3, with a possible D match to TRBD1 (5 bases). The CDR3 has 13 amino acids. Germline CDR1 reads SGHDT; CDR2 reads YYEEEE. The V and J ends lost 3 bases and 4 bases respectively, with 9 bases between them. In DNA form, the CDR3 reads TGTGCCAGCAGCTATAGGGGTGCAGATACGCAGTATTTT. This encodes CASSYRGADTQYF.

This chain joins TRBV20-1 and TRBJ2-5; possibly TRBD1 or TRBD2 for D (6 bases each). Germline CDR1 and CDR2: DFQATT and SNEGSKA (reference sequence). Trimming pared 3 bases from V and 5 bases from J, leaving 16 bases between. The CDR3 has 14 amino acids. CDR3 sequence (DNA): TGCAGTGCTAGCGCACGAGGGGGGAGGGAGACCCAGTACTTC. Residues: CSASARGGRETQYF.

In its sample, this clonotype was seen once. The chain recombines TRBV7-2 with TRBJ1-1; TRBD1 might be the D (5 bases). Looked up from germline, CDR1 is SGHTA and CDR2 is FQGNSA. Trimming removed 2 bases from V and 7 bases from J, with 14 bases in between. The CDR3 length is 14 residues. CDR3: CASSLTAGRSEAFF. CDR3 in DNA: TGTGCCAGCAGCTTAACAGCGGGGCGAAGTGAAGCTTTCTTT.

Many counts were recorded for this clonotype. The CDR3 region has the DNA TGTGCCAGCCTACGATTAGCGGGAAACAATGAGCAGTTCTTC. It yields the protein CASLRLAGNNEQFF. V is TRBV6-2 or TRBV6-3 and J is TRBJ2-1, with TRBD2 identical over 8 bases. V was pared by 8 bases and J by 5 bases, with 8 bases of the junction left unmatched. From germline, CDR1 is MNHEY and CDR2 SVGEGT. There are 14 residues in the CDR3.

This clonotype was seen ten or more times. The genes are TRBV24-1 and TRBJ2-3, with 7 nucleotides matching TRBD1. Germline-derived CDR1 and CDR2 are KGHDR and SFDVKD. This CDR3 is 18 amino acids long. J gave up 6 bases and V 3 bases, and 17 bases lay outside the gene matches. The CDR3 spells CATSDPSVGQHSPDTQYF. CDR3 nucleotide sequence: TGTGCCACCAGTGATCCATCTGTGGGACAGCATAGTCCTGATACGCAGTATTTT.

This clonotype was counted a few times. Here the CDR3 DNA reads TGTGCCAGTAGTATGACTAGCGGGAGGCTTGAGCAGTACTTC. It yields the protein CASSMTSGRLEQYF. The chain recombines TRBV19 with TRBJ2-7; 13 bases agree with TRBD2. Germline V CDR1 and CDR2: LNHDA, SQIVND (reference sequence). V lost 3 bases and J lost 7; bases outside the gene matches: 3. The CDR3 has 14 residues.

The chain employs TRBV12-5 and TRBJ2-5; 9 bases match TRBD1. Trimming removed 5 bases from V and 3 bases from J; junction bases left unmatched: 4. The CDR3 contains 14 residues. From germline, CDR1 is LGHNT and CDR2 FRNRAP. In DNA form, the CDR3 reads TGTGCTAGTGGTCTGGGACAGGGAAAAGAGACCCAGTACTTC. Translating gives CASGLGQGKETQYF.